The TCR beta chain under discussion was sequenced for a study of CD8+CD57+ T cells in acquired aplastic anemia. Study observations and caveats: Patients had twenty-nine CD8+ CDR3 sequences in common with controls (the shared set).

Germline lookup yields CDR1 SNHLY and CDR2 FYNNEI. The CDR3 is 14 amino acids. Trimming shortened V by 5 bases and J by 4 bases, and 14 bases separated the two germline ends. The sample holds one count of this clonotype. What it recognizes is unknown. TCR beta VDJ and CDR3 profiles were obtained from a genomic DNA template. In TCRdb, the reads were re-called with MiXCR into one record per CDR3 protein. The data contain 300,000 or so distinct CDR3 sequences, around 60% of them singletons. The chain recombines TRBV2 with TRBJ1-1; D is unresolved. What was sequenced was sorted CD4+, CD8+, or CD8+CD57+ T cells (not recorded which) from PBMCs. This TCR was sampled from a human donor with severe aplastic anemia or a healthy control (not recorded which). The CDR3 sequence: CASSPLPVFTEAFF. CDR3 nucleotides: TGTGCCAGCAGTCCGCTACCGGTGTTCACTGAAGCTTTCTTT.